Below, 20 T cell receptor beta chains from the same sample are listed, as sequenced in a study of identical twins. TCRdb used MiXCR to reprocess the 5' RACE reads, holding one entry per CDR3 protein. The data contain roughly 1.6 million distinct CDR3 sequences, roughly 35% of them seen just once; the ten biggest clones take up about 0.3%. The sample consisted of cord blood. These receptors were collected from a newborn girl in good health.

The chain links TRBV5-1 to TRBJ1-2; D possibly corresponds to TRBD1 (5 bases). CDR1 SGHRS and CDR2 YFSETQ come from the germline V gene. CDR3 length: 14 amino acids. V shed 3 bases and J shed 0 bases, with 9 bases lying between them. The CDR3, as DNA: TGCGCCAGCAGCTGGGACTCTCCTAACTATGGCTACACCTTC. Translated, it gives CASSWDSPNYGYTF.

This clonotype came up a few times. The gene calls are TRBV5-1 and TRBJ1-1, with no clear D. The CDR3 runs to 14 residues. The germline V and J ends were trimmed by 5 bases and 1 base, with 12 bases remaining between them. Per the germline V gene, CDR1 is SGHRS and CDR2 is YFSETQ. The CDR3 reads CASRVVHWNTEAFF. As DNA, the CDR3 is TGCGCCAGCAGGGTAGTACATTGGAACACTGAAGCTTTCTTT. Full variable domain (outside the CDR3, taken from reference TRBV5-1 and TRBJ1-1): KAGVTQTPRYLIKTRGQQVTLSCSPISGHRSVSWYQQTPGQGLQFLFEYFSETQRNKGNFPGRFSGRQFSNSRSEMNVSTLELGDSALYLCASRVVHWNTEAFFGQGTRLTVV.

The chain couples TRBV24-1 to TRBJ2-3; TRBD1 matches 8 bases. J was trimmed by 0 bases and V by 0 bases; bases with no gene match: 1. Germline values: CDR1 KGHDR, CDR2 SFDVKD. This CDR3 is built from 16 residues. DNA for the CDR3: TGTGCCACCAGTGATTTGGGACAGGGAAGCACAGATACGCAGTATTTT. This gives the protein CATSDLGQGSTDTQYF.

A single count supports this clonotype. DNA of the CDR3: TGTGCCAGCAGCCTTAAGGGGGACAGACTCCCGCAGTACTTC. It specifies CASSLKGDRLPQYF. This chain uses TRBV27 with TRBJ2-5, with 7 bases identical to TRBD1. CDR3 length equals 14 residues. After removal of 6 bases from V and 11 bases from J, the junction contained 15 bases not matched to a gene. Per the germline V gene, CDR1 is MNHEY and CDR2 is SMNVEV (reference sequence).

The CDR3 sequence is CASSLGSTAYNEQYF. CDR3 DNA: TGTGCCAGCAGCTTAGGGTCTACTGCATACAATGAGCAGTACTTC. The rearrangement uses TRBV7-6 and TRBJ2-1; D ambiguous. The J call is doubtful: the DNA matches TRBJ2-7 better. The CDR3 runs 15 residues. CDR1 is SGHVS and CDR2 is FNYEAQ in the germline V gene.

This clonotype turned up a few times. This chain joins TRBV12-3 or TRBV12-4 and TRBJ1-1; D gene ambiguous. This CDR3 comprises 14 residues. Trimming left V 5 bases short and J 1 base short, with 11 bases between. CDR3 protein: CASSQRRWNTEAFF. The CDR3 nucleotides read TGTGCCAGCAGTCAGCGACGGTGGAACACTGAAGCTTTCTTT.

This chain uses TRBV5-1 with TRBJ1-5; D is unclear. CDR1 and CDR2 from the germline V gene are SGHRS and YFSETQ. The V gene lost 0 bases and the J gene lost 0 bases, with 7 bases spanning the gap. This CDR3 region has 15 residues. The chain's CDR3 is CASSLVAPSNQPQHF. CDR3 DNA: TGCGCCAGCAGCTTGGTGGCACCTAGCAATCAGCCCCAGCATTTT.

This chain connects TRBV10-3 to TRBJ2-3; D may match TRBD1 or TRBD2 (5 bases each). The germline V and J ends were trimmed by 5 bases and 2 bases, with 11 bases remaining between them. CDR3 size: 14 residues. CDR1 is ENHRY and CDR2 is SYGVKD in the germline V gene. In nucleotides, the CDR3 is TGTGCCATCAGTACCGGGGCCAACACAGATACGCAGTATTTT. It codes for CAISTGANTDTQYF.

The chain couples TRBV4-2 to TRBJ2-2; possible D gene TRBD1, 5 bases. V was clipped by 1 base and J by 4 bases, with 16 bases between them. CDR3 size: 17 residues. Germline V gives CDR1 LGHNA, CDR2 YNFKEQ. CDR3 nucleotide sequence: TGTGCCAGCAGCCAAGCCAAACCTTTAACAGGCACCGGGGAGCTGTTTTTT. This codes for CASSQAKPLTGTGELFF.

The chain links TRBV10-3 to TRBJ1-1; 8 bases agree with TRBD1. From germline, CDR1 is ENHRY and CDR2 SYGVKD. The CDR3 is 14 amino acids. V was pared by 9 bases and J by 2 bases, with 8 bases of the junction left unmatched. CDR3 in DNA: TGTGCCATATCGACAGGGGCGGGCAACACTGAAGCTTTCTTT. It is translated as CAISTGAGNTEAFF.

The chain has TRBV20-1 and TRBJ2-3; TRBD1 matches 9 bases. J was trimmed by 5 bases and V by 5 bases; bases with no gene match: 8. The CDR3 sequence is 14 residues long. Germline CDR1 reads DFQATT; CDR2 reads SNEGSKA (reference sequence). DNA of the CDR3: TGCAGTGCTGTCTACAGGGGGCGCGTAGATACGCAGTATTTT. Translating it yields CSAVYRGRVDTQYF.

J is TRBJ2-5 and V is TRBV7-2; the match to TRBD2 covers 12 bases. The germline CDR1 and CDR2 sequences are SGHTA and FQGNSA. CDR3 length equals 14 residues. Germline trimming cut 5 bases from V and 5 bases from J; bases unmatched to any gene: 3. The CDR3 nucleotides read TGTGCCAGCAGCCGGACTAGCGGGGCGGAGACCCAGTACTTC. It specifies CASSRTSGAETQYF. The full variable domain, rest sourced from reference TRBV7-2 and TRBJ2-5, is GAGVSQSPSNKVTEKGKDVELRCDPISGHTALYWYRQSLGQGLEFLIYFQGNSAPDKSGLPSDRFSAERTGGSVSTLTIQRTQQEDSAVYLCASSRTSGAETQYFGPGTRLLVL.

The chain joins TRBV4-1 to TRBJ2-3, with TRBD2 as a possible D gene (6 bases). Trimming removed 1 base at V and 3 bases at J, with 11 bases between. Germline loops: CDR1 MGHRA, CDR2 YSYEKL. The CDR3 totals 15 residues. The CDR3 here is CASSQVALATDTQYF. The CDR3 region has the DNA TGCGCCAGCAGCCAAGTGGCCCTAGCGACAGATACGCAGTATTTT.

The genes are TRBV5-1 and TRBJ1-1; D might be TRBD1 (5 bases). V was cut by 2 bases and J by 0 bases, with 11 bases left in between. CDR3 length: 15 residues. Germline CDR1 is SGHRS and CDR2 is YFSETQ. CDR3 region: CASSFGRAVNTEAFF. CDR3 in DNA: TGCGCCAGCAGCTTCGGCAGGGCAGTGAACACTGAAGCTTTCTTT.

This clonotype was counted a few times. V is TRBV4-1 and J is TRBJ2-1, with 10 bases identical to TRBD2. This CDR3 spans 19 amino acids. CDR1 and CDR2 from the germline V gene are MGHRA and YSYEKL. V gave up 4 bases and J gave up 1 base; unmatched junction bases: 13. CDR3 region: CASSPRALAGRGSYNEQFF. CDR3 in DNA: TGCGCCAGCAGCCCCCGAGCACTAGCGGGAAGGGGTTCCTACAATGAGCAGTTCTTC.

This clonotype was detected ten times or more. In nucleotides, the CDR3 is TGCGCCAGCAGCCAAGACCCGACCCCTTTCTATGGCTACACCTTC. This translates into CASSQDPTPFYGYTF. The rearrangement joins TRBV4-1 to TRBJ1-2; D gene ambiguous. Germline V gene sequence: CDR1 MGHRA, CDR2 YSYEKL. The CDR3 spans 15 residues. Between the trimmed V and J ends, which lost 0 bases and 4 bases, there was a span of 12 bases.

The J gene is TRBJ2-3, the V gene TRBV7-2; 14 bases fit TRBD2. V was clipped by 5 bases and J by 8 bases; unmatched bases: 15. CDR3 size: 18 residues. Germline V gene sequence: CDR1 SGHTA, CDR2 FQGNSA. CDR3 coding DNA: TGTGCCAGCAGCCCCCATCGGACTAGCGGGAGGCTGAAAGGTACGCAGTATTTT. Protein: CASSPHRTSGRLKGTQYF.

In nucleotides, the CDR3 is TGTGCCAGCAGACAACCGGGACCAGACTACGAGCAGTACTTC. Translation: CASRQPGPDYEQYF. The chain has TRBV28 and TRBJ2-7; D might be TRBD1 or TRBD2, each matching 5 bases. The CDR3 runs to 14 residues. V dropped 6 bases and J dropped 3 bases, with 15 bases sitting between them. In germline, CDR1 is MDHEN, CDR2 SYDVKM.

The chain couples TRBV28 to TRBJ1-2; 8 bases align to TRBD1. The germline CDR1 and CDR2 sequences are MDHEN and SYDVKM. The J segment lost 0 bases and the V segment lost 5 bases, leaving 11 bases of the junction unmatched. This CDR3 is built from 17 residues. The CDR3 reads CASSPFLGTGANYGYTF. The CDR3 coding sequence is TGTGCCAGCAGTCCCTTTTTAGGGACAGGAGCTAACTATGGCTACACCTTC.

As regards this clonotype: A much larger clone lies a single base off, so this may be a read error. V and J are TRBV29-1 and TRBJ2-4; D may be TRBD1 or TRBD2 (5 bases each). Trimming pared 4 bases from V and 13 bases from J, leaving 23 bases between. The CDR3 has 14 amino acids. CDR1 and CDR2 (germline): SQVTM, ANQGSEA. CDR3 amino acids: CSVAKSGAYNEQYF. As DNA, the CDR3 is TGCAGCGTTGCCAAATCCGGGGCCTACAATGAGCAGTACTTC.